This T cell receptor beta chain was identified in a study of blood T cell repertoires in COVID-19. Background on the study: In each case, the material was cDNA or gDNA derived from T cells, B-cell-depleted T cells, or PBMCs.

Those who participated ranged in age from roughly 18 to 90 years and resided in about two dozen US areas. J was trimmed by 4 bases and V by 5 bases; bases with no gene match: 8. Germline CDR1 SSHAT, CDR2 FNYEAQ (reference sequence). The CDR3 covers 15 residues. In the original processing: Estimation of nucleated cell counts was performed using reference gene primer amplification. Libraries were prepared by immunoSEQ multiplex PCR; TCRdb keeps only in-frame clonotypes and omits some of them. V and J calls and clone size come straight from that table; D and trimming were deduced from the DNA. The table shows more than 200,000 clones, with 80% occurring only once.

The rearrangement links TRBV7-7 to TRBJ2-5; the match to TRBD1 covers 9 bases. Sample: PBMCs or T cells enriched from blood (not recorded which). The source of this sequence is a man between 25 and 39 years old with acute COVID-19. CDR3 loop: CASSPTGGVRETQYF. The CDR3 DNA sequence: TGTGCCAGCAGCCCGACAGGGGGGGTCAGAGAGACCCAGTACTTC.